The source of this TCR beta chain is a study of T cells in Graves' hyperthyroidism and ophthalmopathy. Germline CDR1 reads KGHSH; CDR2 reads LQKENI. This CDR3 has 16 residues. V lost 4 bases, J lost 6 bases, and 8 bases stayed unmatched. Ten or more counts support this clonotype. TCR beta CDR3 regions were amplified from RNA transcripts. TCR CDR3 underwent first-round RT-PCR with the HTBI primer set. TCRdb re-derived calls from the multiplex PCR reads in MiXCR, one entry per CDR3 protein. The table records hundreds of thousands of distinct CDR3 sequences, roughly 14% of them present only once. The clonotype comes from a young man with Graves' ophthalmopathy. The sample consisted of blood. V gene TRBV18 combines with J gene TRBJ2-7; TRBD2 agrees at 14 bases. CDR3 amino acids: CASSLGTSGSLGEQYF. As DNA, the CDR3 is TGTGCCAGCTCACTTGGGACTAGCGGGAGTCTAGGCGAGCAGTACTTC.